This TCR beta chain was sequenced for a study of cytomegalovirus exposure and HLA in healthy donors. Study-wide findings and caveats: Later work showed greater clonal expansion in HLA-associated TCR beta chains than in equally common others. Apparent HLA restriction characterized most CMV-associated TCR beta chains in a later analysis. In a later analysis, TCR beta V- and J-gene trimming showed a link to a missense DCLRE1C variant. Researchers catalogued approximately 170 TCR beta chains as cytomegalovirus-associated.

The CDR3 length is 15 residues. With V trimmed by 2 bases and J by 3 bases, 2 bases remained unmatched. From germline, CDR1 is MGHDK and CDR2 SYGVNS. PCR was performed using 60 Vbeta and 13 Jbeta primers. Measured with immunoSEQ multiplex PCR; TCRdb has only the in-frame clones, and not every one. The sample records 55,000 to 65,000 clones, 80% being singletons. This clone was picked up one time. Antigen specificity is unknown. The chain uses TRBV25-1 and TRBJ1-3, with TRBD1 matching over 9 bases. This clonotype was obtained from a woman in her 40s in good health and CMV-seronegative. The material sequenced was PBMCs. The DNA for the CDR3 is TGTGCCAGCAGTGAAACAGGGGGCTTTGGAAACACCATATATTTT. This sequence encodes CASSETGGFGNTIYF.